These T cell receptor beta chains were read from a single sample in a study of blood T cell repertoires in COVID-19. TCRdb keeps only in-frame clones here, not all; method: immunoSEQ multiplex PCR. The sample has over 200,000 clones; 65% to 90% are singletons. Sequences were obtained from peripheral blood. These receptors were taken from a man between 40 and 49 years old who had recovered from COVID-19. Both conserved end residues are part of each CDR3. A D gene is named only where the DNA matches it firmly. Clone size, where shown, is once, few, many, or a class for clones that have expanded.

V gene	J gene	D gene	clone size	CDR3 DNA	CDR3 protein
TRBV18	TRBJ2-7	.	.	TGTGCCAGCTCAACTCTGGGACACACCTACGAGCAGTACTTC	CASSTLGHTYEQYF
TRBV30	TRBJ2-7	.	once	TGTGCCTGGAGAGACAGCTACGAGCAGTACTTC	CAWRDSYEQYF
TRBV5-5	TRBJ2-6	TRBD2	.	TGTGCCAGCAGCTTGGATCTAGCGGGAAGCGCTGGGGCCAACGTCCTGACTTTC	CASSLDLAGSAGANVLTF
TRBV5-8	TRBJ2-5	TRBD1	.	TGTGCCAGCAGCCGACAGGGTTTTCGAGAGACCCAGTACTTC	CASSRQGFRETQYF
TRBV19	TRBJ2-3	TRBD1	few	TGTGCCAGTAGTATAGGGGGACAGGGGCCAGATACGCAGTATTTT	CASSIGGQGPDTQYF
TRBV7-2	TRBJ2-1	TRBD1	.	TGTGCCAGCAGCTTGCATGACAGGGGCTACAATGAGCAGTTCTTC	CASSLHDRGYNEQFF
TRBV3-1/TRBV3-2	TRBJ2-1	.	.	TGTGCCAGCAGCCAAGAACCTAGCGCGATATACAATGAGCAGTTCTTC	CASSQEPSAIYNEQFF
TRBV11-3	TRBJ2-7	.	.	TGTGCCAGCAGCCAAACAGTCTACGAGCAGTACTTC	CASSQTVYEQYF
TRBV5-1	TRBJ2-7	.	many	TGCGCCAGCAGCATAAGATCCGGAGACCCCTACGAGCAGTACTTC	CASSIRSGDPYEQYF
TRBV6-5	TRBJ2-5	.	.	TGTGCCAGCAGTCCCCCCGGGAGACCCCAAGAGACCCAGTACTTC	CASSPPGRPQETQYF
TRBV7-2	TRBJ2-3	.	.	TGTGCCAGCAGCCCGATGACTAGCACAGATACGCAGTATTTT	CASSPMTSTDTQYF
TRBV19	TRBJ1-1	.	once	TGTGCCAGTAGTATAGTGGCGACAGGTCGGACTGAAGCTTTCTTT	CASSIVATGRTEAFF
TRBV9	TRBJ2-5	TRBD2	.	TGTGCCAGCAGCGTAGGTCTAGCGGGGGGGTACGAGACCCAGTACTTC	CASSVGLAGGYETQYF
TRBV18	TRBJ1-3	.	.	TGTGCCAGCTCACCACCCGGGGATGATGGAAACACCATATATTTT	CASSPPGDDGNTIYF
TRBV11-3	TRBJ2-1	.	.	TGTGCCAGCACCCCAGGGGTATTGAATGAGCAGTTCTTC	CASTPGVLNEQFF
TRBV11-2	TRBJ1-6	.	few	TGTGCCAGCAGCTTGTCCCCATCACCCCTCCACTTT	CASSLSPSPLHF
TRBV7-2	TRBJ2-3	.	.	TGTGCCAGCAGCTTAATAGGGGCATGGGCAGATACGCAGTATTTT	CASSLIGAWADTQYF
TRBV5-3	TRBJ1-5	.	.	TGTGCCAGAAGCCCGGGGGGGCAGGGGCGGCAGCCCCAGCATTTT	CARSPGGQGRQPQHF
TRBV29-1	TRBJ1-2	.	.	TGCAGCGCCCAAGCGGGTGGCTACACCTTC	CSAQAGGYTF
TRBV9	TRBJ2-3	TRBD2	.	TGTGCCAGCAAAGCAAGCGGGGCCGCAGATACGCAGTATTTT	CASKASGAADTQYF
TRBV5-1	TRBJ2-2	TRBD1	.	TGCGCCAGCAGCGTGACAGGGTCGGGCACCGGGGAGCTGTTTTTT	CASSVTGSGTGELFF
TRBV30	TRBJ2-7	TRBD1	.	TGTGCCTGGAGGGACAGGGGCCTCGAATCCTACGAGCAGTACTTC	CAWRDRGLESYEQYF
TRBV19	TRBJ1-2	.	.	TGTGCCAGTAGCGAGGGATTGAGCGGCTACACCTTC	CASSEGLSGYTF
TRBV29-1	TRBJ2-7	.	few	TGCAGCGTTGAAATTATGTCCGGCTACGAGCAGTACTTC	CSVEIMSGYEQYF
TRBV18	TRBJ1-4	TRBD1	.	TGTGCCAGCTCACCGGACAGGGGAGTTCATGAAAAACTGTTTTTT	CASSPDRGVHEKLFF
TRBV30	TRBJ1-6	TRBD1	.	TGTGCCTGGACCCGCGGGGGACAGGGGGCCTGGACCCTCCACTTT	CAWTRGGQGAWTLHF
TRBV2	TRBJ2-1	TRBD1	.	TGTGCCAGCAGTGAAGCCAACAGGGGCATCAATGAGCAGTTCTTC	CASSEANRGINEQFF